This entry describes one TCR beta chain. The data derive from a study of blood T cell repertoires in COVID-19. Study as a whole: Specimens from acute and convalescent COVID-19 originated in the United States, Italy and Spain. Nucleic acid was either cDNA or gDNA, and it came from T cells, B-cell-depleted T cells, or PBMCs.

Per the original data handling: Reference gene primer amplification gave estimated nucleated cell counts. Profiled with immunoSEQ multiplex PCR; TCRdb holds only in-frame clones, not every one. The V and J calls and clone size come from that table; D and trimming were worked out from the DNA. The sample has fewer than 300,000 clones, approximately 85% seen once; the top ten hold approximately 8.5%. The CDR3 has 13 residues. The germline gives CDR1 SNHLY, CDR2 FYNNEI. Trimming left V 3 bases short and J 5 bases short, with 10 bases between. Sample: peripheral blood. The chain combines TRBV2 with TRBJ1-2; D gene ambiguous. The sequence was obtained from a man between 18 and 35 years old with active or convalescent COVID-19. This CDR3 reads CASSEGEKYGYTF. CDR3 DNA: TGTGCCAGCAGTGAGGGAGAGAAGTATGGCTACACCTTC.